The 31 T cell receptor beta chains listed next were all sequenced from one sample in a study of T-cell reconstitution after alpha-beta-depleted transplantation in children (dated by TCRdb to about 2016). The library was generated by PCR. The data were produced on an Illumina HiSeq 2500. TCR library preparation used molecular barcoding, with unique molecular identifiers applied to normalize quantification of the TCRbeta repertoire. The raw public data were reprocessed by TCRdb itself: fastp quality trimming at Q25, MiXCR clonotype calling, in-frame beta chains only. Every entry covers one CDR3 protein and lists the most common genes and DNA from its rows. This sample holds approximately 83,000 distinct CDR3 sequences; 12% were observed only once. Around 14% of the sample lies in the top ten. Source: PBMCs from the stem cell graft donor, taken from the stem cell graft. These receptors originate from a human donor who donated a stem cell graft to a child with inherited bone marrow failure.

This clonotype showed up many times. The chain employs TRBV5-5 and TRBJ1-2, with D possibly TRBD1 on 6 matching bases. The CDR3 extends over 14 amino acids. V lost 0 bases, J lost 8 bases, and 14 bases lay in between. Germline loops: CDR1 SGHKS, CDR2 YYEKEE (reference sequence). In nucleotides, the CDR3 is TGTGCCAGCAGCTTGGGGTACAGGGCTAGCGGCTACACCTTC. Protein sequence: CASSLGYRASGYTF. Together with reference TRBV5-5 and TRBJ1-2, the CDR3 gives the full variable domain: DAGVTQSPTHLIKTRGQQVTLRCSPISGHKSVSWYQQVLGQGPQFIFQYYEKEERGRGNFPDRFSARQFPNYSSELNVNALLLGDSALYLCASSLGYRASGYTFGSGTRLTVV.

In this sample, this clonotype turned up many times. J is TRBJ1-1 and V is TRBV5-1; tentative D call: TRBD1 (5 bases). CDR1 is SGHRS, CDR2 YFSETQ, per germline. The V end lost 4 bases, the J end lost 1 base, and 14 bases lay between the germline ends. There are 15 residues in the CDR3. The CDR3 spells CASSTSPGRNTEAFF. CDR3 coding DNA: TGCGCCAGCAGCACCTCACCAGGGCGGAACACTGAAGCTTTCTTT.

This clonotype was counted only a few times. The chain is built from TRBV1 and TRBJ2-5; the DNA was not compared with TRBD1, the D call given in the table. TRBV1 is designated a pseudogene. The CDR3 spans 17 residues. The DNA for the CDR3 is TGCACCAGCAGCCAAGATGGCCCGGGCGCCCCGCAAGAGACCCAGTACTTC. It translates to CTSSQDGPGAPQETQYF.

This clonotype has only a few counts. The CDR3 reads CASSPDSSNTEAFF. CDR3 nucleotide sequence: TGCGCCAGCAGCCCGGACAGCTCGAACACTGAAGCTTTCTTT. J is TRBJ1-1 and V is TRBV5-1; D perhaps matches TRBD1 (6 bases). Germline assignment: CDR1 SGHRS and CDR2 YFSETQ. This CDR3 has 14 amino acids. Trimming cost V 4 bases and J 1 base, with 11 bases left between them.

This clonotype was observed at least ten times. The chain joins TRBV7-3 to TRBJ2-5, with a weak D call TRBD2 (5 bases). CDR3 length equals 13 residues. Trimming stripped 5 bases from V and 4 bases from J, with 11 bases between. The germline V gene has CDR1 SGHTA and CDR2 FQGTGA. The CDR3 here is CASSRADGETQYF. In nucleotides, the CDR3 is TGTGCCAGCAGCCGAGCGGACGGAGAGACCCAGTACTTC.

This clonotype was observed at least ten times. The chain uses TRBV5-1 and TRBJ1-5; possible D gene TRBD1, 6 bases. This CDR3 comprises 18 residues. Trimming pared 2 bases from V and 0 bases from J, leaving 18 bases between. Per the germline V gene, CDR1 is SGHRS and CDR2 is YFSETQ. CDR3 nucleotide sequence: TGCGCCAGCAGCTTCGCCCCACAGGGAGTCTTTAGCAATCAGCCCCAGCATTTT. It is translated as CASSFAPQGVFSNQPQHF.

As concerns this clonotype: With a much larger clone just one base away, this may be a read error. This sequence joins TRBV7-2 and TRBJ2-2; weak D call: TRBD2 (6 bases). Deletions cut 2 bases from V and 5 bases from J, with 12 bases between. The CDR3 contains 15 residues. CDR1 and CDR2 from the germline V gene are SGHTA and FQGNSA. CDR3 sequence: CASSLTGVPTGELFF. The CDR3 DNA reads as TGTGCCAGCAGCTTAACGGGAGTGCCTACCGGGGAGCTGTTTTTT.

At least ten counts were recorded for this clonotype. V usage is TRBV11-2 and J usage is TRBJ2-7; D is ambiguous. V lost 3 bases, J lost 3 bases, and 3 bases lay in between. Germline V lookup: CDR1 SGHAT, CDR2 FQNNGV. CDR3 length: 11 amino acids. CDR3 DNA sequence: TGTGCCAGCAGCTTTGTCTACGAGCAGTACTTC. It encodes CASSFVYEQYF.

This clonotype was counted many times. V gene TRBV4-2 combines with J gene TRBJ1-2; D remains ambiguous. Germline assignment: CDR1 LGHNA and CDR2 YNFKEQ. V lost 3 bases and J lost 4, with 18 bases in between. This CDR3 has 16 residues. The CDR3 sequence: CASSQVTPQGVYGYTF. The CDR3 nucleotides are TGTGCCAGCAGCCAGGTGACACCTCAAGGCGTCTATGGCTACACCTTC.

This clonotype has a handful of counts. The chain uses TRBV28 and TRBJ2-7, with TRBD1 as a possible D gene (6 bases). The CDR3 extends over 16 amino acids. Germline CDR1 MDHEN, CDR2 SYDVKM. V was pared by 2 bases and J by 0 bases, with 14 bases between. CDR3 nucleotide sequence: TGTGCCAGCAGTTTACCCTACGGGACAAGCTCCTACGAGCAGTACTTC. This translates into CASSLPYGTSSYEQYF. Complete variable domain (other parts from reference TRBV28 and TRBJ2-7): DVKVTQSSRYLVKRTGEKVFLECVQDMDHENMFWYRQDPGLGLRLIYFSYDVKMKEKGDIPEGYSVSREKKERFSLILESASTNQTSMYLCASSLPYGTSSYEQYFGPGTRLTVT.

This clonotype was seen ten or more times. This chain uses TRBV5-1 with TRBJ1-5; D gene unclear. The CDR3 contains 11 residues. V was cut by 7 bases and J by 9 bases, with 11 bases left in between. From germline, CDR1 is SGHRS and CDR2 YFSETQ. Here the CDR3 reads CASRRKGPQHF. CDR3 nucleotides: TGCGCCAGCCGAAGAAAGGGGCCCCAGCATTTT.

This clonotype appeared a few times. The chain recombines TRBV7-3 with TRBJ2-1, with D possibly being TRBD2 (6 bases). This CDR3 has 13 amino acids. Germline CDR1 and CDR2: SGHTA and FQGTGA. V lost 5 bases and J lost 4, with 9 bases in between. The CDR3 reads CASSRDLYNEQFF. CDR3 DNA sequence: TGTGCCAGCAGCCGGGACTTGTACAATGAGCAGTTCTTC.

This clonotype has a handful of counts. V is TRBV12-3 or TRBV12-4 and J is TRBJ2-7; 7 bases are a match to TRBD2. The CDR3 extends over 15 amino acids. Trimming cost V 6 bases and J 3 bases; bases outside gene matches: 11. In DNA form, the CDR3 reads TGTGCCAGCAGCTTCCCGAGCGGGGCGGTCTACGAGCAGTACTTC. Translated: CASSFPSGAVYEQYF.

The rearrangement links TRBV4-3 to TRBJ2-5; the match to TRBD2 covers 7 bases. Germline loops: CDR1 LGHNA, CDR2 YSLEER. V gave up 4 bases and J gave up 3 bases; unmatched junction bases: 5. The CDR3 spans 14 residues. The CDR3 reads CASSPMAGEETQYF. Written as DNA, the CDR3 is TGCGCCAGCAGCCCTATGGCGGGGGAAGAGACCCAGTACTTC.

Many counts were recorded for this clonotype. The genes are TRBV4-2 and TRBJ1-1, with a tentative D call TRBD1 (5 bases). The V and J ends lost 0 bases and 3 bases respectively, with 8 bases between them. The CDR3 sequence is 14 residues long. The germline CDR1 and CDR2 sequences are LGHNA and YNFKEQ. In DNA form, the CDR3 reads TGTGCCAGCAGCCAAGAGTGGGGGGACACTGAAGCTTTCTTT. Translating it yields CASSQEWGDTEAFF.

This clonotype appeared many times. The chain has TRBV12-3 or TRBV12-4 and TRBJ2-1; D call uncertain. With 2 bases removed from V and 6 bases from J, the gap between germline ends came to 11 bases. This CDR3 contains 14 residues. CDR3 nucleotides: TGTGCCAGCAGTTTAAGGGCGCCTTCCAATGAGCAGTTCTTC. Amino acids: CASSLRAPSNEQFF.

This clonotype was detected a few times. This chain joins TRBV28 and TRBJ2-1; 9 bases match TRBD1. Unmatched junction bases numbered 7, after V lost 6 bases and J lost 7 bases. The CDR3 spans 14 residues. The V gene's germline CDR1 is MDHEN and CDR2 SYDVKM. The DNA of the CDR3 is TGTGCCAGCAGGCCAGGGACAGGGAGGAATGAGCAGTTCTTC. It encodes CASRPGTGRNEQFF.

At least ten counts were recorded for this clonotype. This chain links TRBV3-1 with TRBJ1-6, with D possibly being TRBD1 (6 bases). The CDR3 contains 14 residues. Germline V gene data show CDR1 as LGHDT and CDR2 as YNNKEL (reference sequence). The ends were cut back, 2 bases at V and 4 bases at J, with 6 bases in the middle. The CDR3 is CASSQTGYNSPLHF. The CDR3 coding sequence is TGTGCCAGCAGCCAAACAGGGTATAATTCACCCCTCCACTTT.

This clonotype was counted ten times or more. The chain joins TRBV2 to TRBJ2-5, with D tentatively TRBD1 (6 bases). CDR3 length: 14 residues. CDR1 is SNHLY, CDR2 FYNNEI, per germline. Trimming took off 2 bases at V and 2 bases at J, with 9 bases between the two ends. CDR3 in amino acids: CASSERTGQETQYF. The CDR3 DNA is TGTGCCAGCAGTGAACGTACAGGGCAAGAGACCCAGTACTTC.

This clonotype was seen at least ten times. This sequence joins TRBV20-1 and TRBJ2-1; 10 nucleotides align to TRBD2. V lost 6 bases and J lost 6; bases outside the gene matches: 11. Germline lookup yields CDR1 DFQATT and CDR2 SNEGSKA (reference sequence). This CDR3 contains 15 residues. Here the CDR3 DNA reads TGCAGTGCGGACATGGCTAGCGGGAGAGCCAATGAGCAGTTCTTC. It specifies CSADMASGRANEQFF.

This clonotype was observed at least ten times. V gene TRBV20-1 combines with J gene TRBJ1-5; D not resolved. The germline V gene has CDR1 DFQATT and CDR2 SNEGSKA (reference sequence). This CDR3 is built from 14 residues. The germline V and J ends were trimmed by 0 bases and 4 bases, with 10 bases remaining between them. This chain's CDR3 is CSARDGPINQPQHF. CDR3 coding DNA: TGCAGTGCTAGAGATGGGCCGATAAATCAGCCCCAGCATTTT.

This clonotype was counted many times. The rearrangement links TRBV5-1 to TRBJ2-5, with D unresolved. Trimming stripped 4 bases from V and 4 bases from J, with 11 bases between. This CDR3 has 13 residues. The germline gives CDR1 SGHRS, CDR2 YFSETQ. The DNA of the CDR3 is TGCGCCAGCAGCCAGTCACCGCGAGAGACCCAGTACTTC. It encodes CASSQSPRETQYF.

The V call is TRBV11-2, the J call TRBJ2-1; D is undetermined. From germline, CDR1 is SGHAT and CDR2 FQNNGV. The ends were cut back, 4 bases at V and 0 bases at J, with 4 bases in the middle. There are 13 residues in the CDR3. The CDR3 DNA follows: TGTGCCAGCAGCTCCCGCTCCTACAATGAGCAGTTCTTC. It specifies CASSSRSYNEQFF.

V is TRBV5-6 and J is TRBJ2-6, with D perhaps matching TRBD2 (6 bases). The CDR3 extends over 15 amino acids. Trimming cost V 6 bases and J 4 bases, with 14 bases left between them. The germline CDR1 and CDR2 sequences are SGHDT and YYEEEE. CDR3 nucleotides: TGTGCCAGCACATGGGGAGCGGGCGGGGCCAACGTCCTGACTTTC. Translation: CASTWGAGGANVLTF.

CDR3 in DNA: TGTGCCAGCAGCTTAGGCTCTGGGCGCAGCCCGGCGAGCTATGGCTACACCTTC. Translated, it gives CASSLGSGRSPASYGYTF. This rearrangement joins TRBV11-1 to TRBJ1-2; D is unresolved. CDR3 length equals 18 residues. The V and J ends lost 1 base and 4 bases respectively, with 22 bases between them. Per the germline V gene, CDR1 is SGHAT and CDR2 is FQDESV (reference sequence).

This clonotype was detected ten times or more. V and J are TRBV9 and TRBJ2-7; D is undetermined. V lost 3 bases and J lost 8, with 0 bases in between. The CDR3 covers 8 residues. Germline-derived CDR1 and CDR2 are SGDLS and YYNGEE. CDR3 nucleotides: TGTGCCAGCAGCGAGCAGTACTTC. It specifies CASSEQYF. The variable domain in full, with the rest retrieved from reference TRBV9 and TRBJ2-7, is DSGVTQTPKHLITATGQRVTLRCSPRSGDLSVYWYQQSLDQGLQFLIQYYNGEERAKGNILERFSAQQFPDLHSELNLSSLELGDSALYFCASSEQYFGPGTRLTVT.

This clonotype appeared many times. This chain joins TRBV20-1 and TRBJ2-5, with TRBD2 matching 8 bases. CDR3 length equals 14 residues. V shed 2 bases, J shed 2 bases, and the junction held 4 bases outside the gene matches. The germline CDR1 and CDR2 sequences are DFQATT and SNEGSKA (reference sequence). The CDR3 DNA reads TGCAGTGCTAGACGGGGCGGGGGGCAAGAGACCCAGTACTTC. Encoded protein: CSARRGGGQETQYF.

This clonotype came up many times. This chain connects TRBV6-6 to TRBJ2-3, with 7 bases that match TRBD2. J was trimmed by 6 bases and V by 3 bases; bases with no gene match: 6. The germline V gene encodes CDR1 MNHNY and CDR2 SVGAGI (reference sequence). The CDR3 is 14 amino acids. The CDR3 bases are TGTGCCAGCAGTTATAGCGGGCCGGCGGATACGCAGTATTTT. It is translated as CASSYSGPADTQYF.

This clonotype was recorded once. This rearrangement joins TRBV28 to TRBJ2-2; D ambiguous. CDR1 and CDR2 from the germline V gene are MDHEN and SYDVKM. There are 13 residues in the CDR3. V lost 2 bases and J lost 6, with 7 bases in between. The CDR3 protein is CASSLVVSGELFF. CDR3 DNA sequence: TGTGCCAGCAGTTTAGTAGTATCCGGGGAGCTGTTTTTT. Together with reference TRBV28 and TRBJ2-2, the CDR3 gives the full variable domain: DVKVTQSSRYLVKRTGEKVFLECVQDMDHENMFWYRQDPGLGLRLIYFSYDVKMKEKGDIPEGYSVSREKKERFSLILESASTNQTSMYLCASSLVVSGELFFGEGSRLTVL.

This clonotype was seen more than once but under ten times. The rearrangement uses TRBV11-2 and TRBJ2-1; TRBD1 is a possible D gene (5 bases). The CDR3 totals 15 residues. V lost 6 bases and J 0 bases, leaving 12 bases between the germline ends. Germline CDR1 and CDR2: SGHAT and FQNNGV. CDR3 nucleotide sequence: TGTGCCAGCAGGACCTGGGGCCGCTCCTACAATGAGCAGTTCTTC. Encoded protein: CASRTWGRSYNEQFF.

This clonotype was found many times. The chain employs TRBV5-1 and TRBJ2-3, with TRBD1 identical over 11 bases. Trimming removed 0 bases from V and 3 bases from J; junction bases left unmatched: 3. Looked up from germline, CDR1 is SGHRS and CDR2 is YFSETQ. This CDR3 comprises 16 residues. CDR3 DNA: TGCGCCAGCAGCTTGGGGGGGACAGGGGGTACAGATACGCAGTATTTT. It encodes CASSLGGTGGTDTQYF.